This T cell receptor (beta chain) stems from a study of lymphopenia after photon versus proton radiotherapy. Whole-study findings and limits: Photon-treated patients lost naive T cells and TCR diversity; proton-treated stayed stable.

The CDR3 runs to 15 residues. Germline V lookup: CDR1 SGHRS, CDR2 YFSETQ. Losses at the gene ends were 6 bases for V and 1 base for J; bases not matched to a gene: 4. Using immunoSEQ multiplex PCR, the repertoire was profiled, and TCRdb retains in-frame clones only, with some absent. The table records about 65,000 clones, around 87% of them present only once. Regarding this clone: Its cognate antigen is unknown.

The rearrangement uses TRBV5-1 and TRBJ2-1; 10 bases line up with TRBD1. Material: peripheral blood, obtained from a patient treated with proton-based radiotherapy. The receptor was derived from a man older than 75 with esophageal cancer. CDR3 residues: CASMPGQGSYNEQFF. DNA for the CDR3: TGCGCCAGCATGCCGGGACAGGGGTCCTACAATGAGCAGTTCTTC.